This record covers a single T cell receptor (beta chain). What it binds is not known. The CDR3 length is 14 residues. Germline CDR1 and CDR2: SGHTA and FQGNSA. Trimming cost V 4 bases and J 5 bases, with 15 bases left between them. With 60 Vbeta and 13 Jbeta primers, the PCR was carried out. The data were produced by immunoSEQ multiplex PCR, yet TCRdb's version contains in-frame clones alone and is incomplete. The top ten hold roughly 1% of the sample, which has approximately 150,000 clones, about 74% seen once. The data were taken from a study of cytomegalovirus exposure and HLA in healthy donors. Overall study findings and caveats: Earlier analysis found most TCR beta V segments productive about 90% or about 30% of the time.

The clonotype originates from a woman aged 60-75 years in good health and CMV-seronegative. V is TRBV7-2 and J is TRBJ2-7; maybe TRBD2 (6 bases). The sample was PBMCs. CDR3 protein: CASSSGLNRHEQYF. CDR3 DNA: TGTGCCAGCAGCTCGGGACTCAACCGACACGAGCAGTACTTC. The full variable domain, with the rest looked up from reference TRBV7-2 and TRBJ2-7, is GAGVSQSPSNKVTEKGKDVELRCDPISGHTALYWYRQSLGQGLEFLIYFQGNSAPDKSGLPSDRFSAERTGGSVSTLTIQRTQQEDSAVYLCASSSGLNRHEQYFGPGTRLTVT.